This TCR beta chain is from a study of cytotoxic CD8 clonotypes in ibrutinib-treated CLL. The overall study: In all, about 11 patients were relapsed/refractory, about 15 were treatment-naive and 17 were IGHV unmutated. Average yields of approximately 260,000 productive templates and 75,000 to 95,000 productive rearrangements characterized the samples.

The study, taken as a whole, reports: Having risen at ibrutinib response, clonality had fallen back toward baseline by progression.

CDR1 is SGHTA and CDR2 is FQGNSA in the germline V gene. This CDR3 contains 13 residues. The V gene lost 5 bases and the J gene lost 9 bases, with 15 bases spanning the gap. Clones were sequenced by immunoSEQ multiplex PCR, and TCRdb holds only the in-frame ones, with some missing. The sample includes about 58,000 clones, roughly 71% of them seen just once. Turning to this clone: Its antigen remains unidentified.

The sample here was PBMCs, taken after 12 months of ibrutinib treatment. V and J are TRBV7-2 and TRBJ2-3; TRBD1 might be the D (7 bases). The TCR sequence derives from a human donor with chronic lymphocytic leukemia. In DNA, the CDR3 is TGTGCCAGCAGCCCATTCAGGGGGGAGACGCAGTATTTT. Translating it yields CASSPFRGETQYF.